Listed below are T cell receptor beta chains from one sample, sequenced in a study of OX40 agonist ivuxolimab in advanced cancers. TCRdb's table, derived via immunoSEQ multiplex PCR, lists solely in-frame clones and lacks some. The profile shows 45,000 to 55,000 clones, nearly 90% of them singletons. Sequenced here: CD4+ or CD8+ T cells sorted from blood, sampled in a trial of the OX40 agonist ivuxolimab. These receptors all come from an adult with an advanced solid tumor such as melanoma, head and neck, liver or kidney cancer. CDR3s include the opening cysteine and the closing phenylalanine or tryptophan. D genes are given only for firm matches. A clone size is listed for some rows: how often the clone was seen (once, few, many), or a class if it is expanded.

CASSVGGTSLQTQYF | TGTGCCAGCAGCGTAGGGGGGACTAGTCTGCAGACCCAGTACTTC | TRBJ2-5 | . | TRBV9 | 15 | TRBD2
CASSFSSGEAFF | TGTGCCAGCAGCTTTAGCAGCGGGGAGGCTTTCTTT | TRBJ1-1 | . | TRBV11-3 | 12 | .
CASSPQGNEQFF | TGCGCCAGCAGCCCCCAGGGGAATGAGCAGTTCTTC | TRBJ2-1 | once | TRBV5-1 | 12 | .
CAWGQGGTQYF | TGTGCCTGGGGGCAAGGTGGGACCCAGTACTTC | TRBJ2-5 | . | TRBV30 | 11 | .
CASSLSETQYF | TGTGCCAGCAGTTTAAGTGAGACCCAGTACTTC | TRBJ2-5 | . | TRBV28 | 11 | .
CSVGTGRNQPQHF | TGCAGCGTTGGTACAGGGCGCAATCAGCCCCAGCATTTT | TRBJ1-5 | . | TRBV29-1 | 13 | .
CASSVGGTGHAYNTEAFF | TGTGCCAGCAGCGTGGGGGGTACAGGGCACGCCTATAACACTGAAGCTTTCTTT | TRBJ1-1 | . | TRBV5-4 | 18 | .
CASSYSTLGREQYF | TGTGCCAGCAGTTACTCGACCCTTGGGCGGGAGCAGTACTTC | TRBJ2-7 | . | TRBV6-5 | 14 | .
CASSDRGNTEAFF | TGTGCCAGCAGTGACAGGGGGAACACTGAAGCTTTCTTT | TRBJ1-1 | . | TRBV16 | 13 | TRBD1
CASSVRMRQGAVQPQHF | TGTGCCAGTAGTGTTCGTATGAGACAGGGGGCCGTTCAGCCCCAGCATTTT | TRBJ1-5 | . | TRBV19 | 17 | TRBD1
CASSSSGRASDTQYF | TGTGCCAGCAGCTCTAGCGGGAGGGCGTCAGATACGCAGTATTTT | TRBJ2-3 | . | TRBV7-2 | 15 | TRBD2
CASSTSRGRGTEAFF | TGCGCCAGCAGCACGAGCAGGGGGCGAGGCACTGAAGCTTTCTTT | TRBJ1-1 | . | TRBV5-1 | 15 | TRBD1
CASSLLAGALATQYF | TGTGCCAGCAGCTTACTAGCGGGAGCCCTAGCAACCCAGTACTTC | TRBJ2-5 | . | TRBV7-6 | 15 | TRBD2
CASSSPREDRGDYNEQFF | TGTGCCAGCAGCTCCCCCAGGGAGGACCGGGGGGATTACAATGAGCAGTTCTTC | TRBJ2-1 | . | TRBV7-9 | 18 | TRBD2
CASSLSEVAGYTF | TGTGCCAGCAGTTTATCAGAGGTGGCTGGCTACACCTTC | TRBJ1-2 | . | TRBV27 | 13 | .
CASSRGARHNSPLHF | TGTGCCAGCAGTAGAGGGGCTCGGCATAATTCACCCCTCCACTTT | TRBJ1-6 | . | TRBV27 | 15 | .
CASFQDGYTF | TGTGCCAGCTTCCAGGATGGCTACACCTTC | TRBJ1-2 | few | TRBV6-6 | 10 | .
CASSPGGLAGLYNEQFF | TGTGCCAGCAGCCCGGGCGGACTAGCGGGCCTTTACAATGAGCAGTTCTTC | TRBJ2-1 | . | TRBV7-8 | 17 | TRBD2
CASSPTLPPKTIYF | TGTGCCAGCAGCCCGACGCTTCCACCTAAGACCATATATTTT | TRBJ1-3 | . | TRBV7-9 | 14 | .
CASSLSGGLTEAFF | TGTGCCAGCAGTTTATCAGGGGGTTTAACTGAAGCTTTCTTT | TRBJ1-1 | . | TRBV27 | 14 | .
CASSFLGQGANSPLHF | TGTGCCAGCAGTTTTCTGGGACAGGGGGCAAATTCACCCCTCCACTTT | TRBJ1-6 | . | TRBV27 | 16 | TRBD1
CASSGPGRTGELFF | TGTGCCAGCAGCGGACCGGGACGAACCGGGGAGCTGTTTTTT | TRBJ2-2 | . | TRBV9 | 14 | .
CASTPLAGWNQPQHF | TGTGCCAGTACCCCTCTGGCGGGGTGGAATCAGCCCCAGCATTTT | TRBJ1-5 | . | TRBV19 | 15 | .